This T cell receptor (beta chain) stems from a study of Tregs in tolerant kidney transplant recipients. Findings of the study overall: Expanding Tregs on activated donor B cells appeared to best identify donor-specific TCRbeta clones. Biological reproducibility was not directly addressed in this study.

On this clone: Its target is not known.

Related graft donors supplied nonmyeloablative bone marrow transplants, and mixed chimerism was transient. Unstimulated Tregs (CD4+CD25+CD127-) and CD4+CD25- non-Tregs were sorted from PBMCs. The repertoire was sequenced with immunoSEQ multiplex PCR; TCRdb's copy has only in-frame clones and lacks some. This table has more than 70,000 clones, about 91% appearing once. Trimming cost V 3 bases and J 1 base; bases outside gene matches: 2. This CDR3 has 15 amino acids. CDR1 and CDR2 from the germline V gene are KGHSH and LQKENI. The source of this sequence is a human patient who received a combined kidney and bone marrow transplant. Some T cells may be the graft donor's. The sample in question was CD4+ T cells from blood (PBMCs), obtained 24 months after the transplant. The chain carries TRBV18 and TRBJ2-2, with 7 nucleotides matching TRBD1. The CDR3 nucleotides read TGTGCCAGCTCACCGAGGACAGGGAACACCGGGGAGCTGTTTTTT. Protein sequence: CASSPRTGNTGELFF.